This TCR beta chain was identified in a study of shared clonotypes between healthy human individuals. General observations from the study: Shared across several donors were around 5% of the naive CD4 clonotypes.

Of note for this clone: Its antigen is currently unknown.

Looked up from germline, CDR1 is MGHRA and CDR2 is YSYEKL. This CDR3 contains 18 residues. The ends lost 1 base at V and 5 bases at J; junction bases unmatched: 12. The healthy adult donors were HIV-negative and reported no recent acute infections or vaccinations. Partitioning of CD4+ cells yielded a CD45RA+ naive subset and a CD45RA-negative memory subset. Sequenced by immunoSEQ multiplex PCR; TCRdb stores in-frame clones only, minus some. The sample yields 2 million to 2.5 million clones, 90% to 96% seen once. The receptor comes from a young man in good health. V and J are TRBV4-1 and TRBJ2-2, with 8 nucleotides matching TRBD2. Sequences were obtained from naive CD4+ T cells sorted from blood. Indicated subset: CD45RA+ positively selected. The CDR3 loop reads CASSQGSMAGGRTGELFF. The DNA of the CDR3 is TGCGCCAGCAGCCAAGGGTCTATGGCGGGAGGACGGACCGGGGAGCTGTTTTTT.